Following are 10 T cell receptor beta chains from one sample sequenced in a study of cytomegalovirus exposure and HLA in healthy donors. PCR involved 60 Vbeta and 13 Jbeta primers. Here immunoSEQ multiplex PCR was the method, and the copy in TCRdb shows in-frame clones only, minus some. There are 130,000 or so clones in the sample, with over 1.5% held by the top ten. Sequencing was done on a sample of PBMCs. These receptors were collected from a man aged 18 to 29 in good health and CMV-seronegative.

The chain uses TRBV10-3 and TRBJ1-2; D might be TRBD1 (6 bases). This CDR3 comprises 15 residues. Germline CDR1 reads ENHRY; CDR2 reads SYGVKD. V lost 8 bases, J lost 0 bases, and 16 bases lay in between. The CDR3 region has the DNA TGTGCCATCGTAGAAGGGGGTGCATCTAACTATGGCTACACCTTC. Translating gives CAIVEGGASNYGYTF.

The chain combines TRBV5-1 with TRBJ2-2; 12 bases line up with TRBD1. The CDR3 covers 16 residues. V gave up 0 bases and J gave up 7 bases; unmatched junction bases: 4. Germline-derived CDR1 and CDR2 are SGHRS and YFSETQ. CDR3: CASSLVGQGAFGELFF. The CDR3 DNA sequence: TGCGCCAGCAGCTTGGTGGGACAGGGGGCTTTCGGGGAGCTGTTTTTT.

This sequence joins TRBV19 and TRBJ1-1, with TRBD1 matching over 11 bases. Germline CDR1 is LNHDA and CDR2 is SQIVND (reference sequence). V was clipped by 4 bases and J by 6 bases; unmatched bases: 10. CDR3 length: 16 residues. The CDR3 reads CASSTSWGQGVPEAFF. In DNA, the CDR3 is TGTGCCAGTAGTACCAGCTGGGGACAGGGGGTCCCTGAAGCTTTCTTT.

The chain recombines TRBV28 with TRBJ2-2; 9 nucleotides agree with TRBD1. The CDR3 is 15 amino acids. Trimming removed 6 bases from V and 10 bases from J; junction bases left unmatched: 12. CDR1 MDHEN and CDR2 SYDVKM come from the germline V gene. The CDR3 region is CASSRTGQGGEELFF. The DNA of the CDR3 is TGTGCCAGCAGCCGCACGGGACAGGGTGGGGAGGAGCTGTTTTTT.

The V gene is TRBV7-3, the J gene TRBJ2-3; 7 bases line up with TRBD1. Per the germline V gene, CDR1 is SGHTA and CDR2 is FQGTGA. V gave up 4 bases and J gave up 1 base; unmatched junction bases: 2. The CDR3 sequence is 14 residues long. The CDR3 DNA follows: TGTGCCAGCAGCTCGGGGACAGGCACAGATACGCAGTATTTT. This codes for CASSSGTGTDTQYF.

In DNA, the CDR3 is TGTGCCAGCATGAGACTAGCGGGTATTATTGGTGAGCAGTTCTTC. The encoded protein is CASMRLAGIIGEQFF. The V and J genes are TRBV13 and TRBJ2-1; 10 nucleotides align to TRBD2. Germline CDR1 is PRHDT and CDR2 is FYEKMQ (reference sequence). V lost 7 bases, J lost 9 bases, and 12 bases stayed unmatched. The CDR3 is 15 residues long.

V and J are TRBV28 and TRBJ1-4, with D perhaps TRBD1 (6 bases). Germline loops: CDR1 MDHEN, CDR2 SYDVKM. The CDR3 loop spans 14 amino acids. Trimming shortened V by 8 bases and J by 0 bases, and 10 bases separated the two germline ends. CDR3 region: CASSSGATNEKLFF. The CDR3, as DNA: TGTGCCAGCTCCTCAGGGGCAACTAATGAAAAACTGTTTTTT. The variable domain in full, with the rest retrieved from reference TRBV28 and TRBJ1-4, is DVKVTQSSRYLVKRTGEKVFLECVQDMDHENMFWYRQDPGLGLRLIYFSYDVKMKEKGDIPEGYSVSREKKERFSLILESASTNQTSMYLCASSSGATNEKLFFGSGTQLSVL.

About this clone itself: A read error may produce the germline difference seen at one junction end. CDR3 nucleotide sequence: TGTACCAGTAGTATAACCGGCTCTGGGGCCAACGTCCTGACTTTC. Translating it yields CTSSITGSGANVLTF. The rearrangement joins TRBV19 to TRBJ2-6, with unresolved D. Germline V gives CDR1 LNHDA, CDR2 SQIVND (reference sequence). This CDR3 is built from 15 residues.

The V gene is TRBV6-5, the J gene TRBJ1-1; 7 nucleotides align to TRBD1. Germline V CDR1 and CDR2: MNHEY, SVGAGI. The V gene end was trimmed by 4 bases and the J gene end by 11 bases; junction bases not matched to a gene: 13. This CDR3 region has 14 residues. The chain's CDR3 is CASSSSSTGQGAFF. In DNA form, the CDR3 reads TGTGCCAGCAGTTCATCTTCGACAGGGCAAGGCGCTTTCTTT.

This chain uses TRBV30 with TRBJ2-5, with a tentative D call TRBD2 (5 bases). The germline CDR1 and CDR2 sequences are GTSNPN and SVGIG (reference sequence). The CDR3 sequence is 11 residues long. V dropped 3 bases and J dropped 5 bases, with 7 bases sitting between them. The CDR3 loop reads CAWRGGETQYF. CDR3 nucleotides: TGTGCCTGGAGGGGCGGGGAGACCCAGTACTTC.